A single sample gave rise to the 30 T cell receptor beta chains below, sequenced in a study of blood T cell repertoires in COVID-19. Profiling relied on immunoSEQ multiplex PCR, and the TCRdb table lists in-frame clones only, not all of them. This table has approximately 80,000 clones, around 81% appearing once. The sequencing input was peripheral blood. The receptors here all came from a man at least 80 years old with acute or convalescent COVID-19.

The V call is TRBV18, the J call TRBJ1-1, with D maybe TRBD1 (5 bases). Germline lookup yields CDR1 KGHSH and CDR2 LQKENI. The CDR3 spans 13 residues. The ends were cut back, 1 base at V and 9 bases at J, with 12 bases in the middle. CDR3 coding DNA: TGTGCCAGCTCACCACTGACAGCAGGGCAAGCTTTCTTT. Its protein is CASSPLTAGQAFF.

This CDR3 reads CAWDYGGLNTEAFF. CDR3 DNA sequence: TGTGCCTGGGATTACGGGGGGCTGAACACTGAAGCTTTCTTT. The V call is TRBV30, the J call TRBJ1-1; possibly TRBD1 for D (6 bases). The CDR3 spans 14 residues. Trimming shortened V by 5 bases and J by 0 bases, and 13 bases separated the two germline ends. The germline V gene encodes CDR1 GTSNPN and CDR2 SVGIG (reference sequence). Using reference TRBV30 and TRBJ1-1 for the parts outside the CDR3, the full variable domain is SQTIHQWPATLVQPVGSPLSLECTVEGTSNPNLYWYRQAAGRGLQLLFYSVGIGQISSEVPQNLSASRPQDRQFILSSKKLLLSDSGFYLCAWDYGGLNTEAFFGQGTRLTVV.

The chain links TRBV30 to TRBJ1-3; possibly TRBD1 for D (6 bases). Per germline, CDR1 GTSNPN and CDR2 SVGIG (reference sequence). Trimming left V 2 bases short and J 1 base short, with 15 bases between. CDR3 length equals 16 residues. CDR3 residues: CAWSKNRVASGNTIYF. The CDR3 region has the DNA TGTGCCTGGAGTAAAAACAGGGTTGCGTCTGGAAACACCATATATTTT. Full variable domain (remainder filled in from reference TRBV30 and TRBJ1-3): SQTIHQWPATLVQPVGSPLSLECTVEGTSNPNLYWYRQAAGRGLQLLFYSVGIGQISSEVPQNLSASRPQDRQFILSSKKLLLSDSGFYLCAWSKNRVASGNTIYFGEGSWLTVV.

This chain links TRBV30 with TRBJ1-5; the D is unclear. Germline V lookup: CDR1 GTSNPN, CDR2 SVGIG (reference sequence). V lost 0 bases and J lost 1, with 10 bases in between. The CDR3 runs to 15 residues. The CDR3 DNA reads as TGTGCCTGGAGTGTTTCGGGGAGAAGCAATCAGCCCCAGCATTTT. Residues: CAWSVSGRSNQPQHF.

The V and J genes are TRBV18 and TRBJ1-5; TRBD1 matches at 7 bases. The CDR3 is 13 residues long. V lost 6 bases, J lost 7 bases, and 6 bases stayed unmatched. Germline CDR1 is KGHSH and CDR2 is LQKENI. The CDR3 protein is CASSNDREQPQHF. The CDR3 DNA follows: TGTGCCAGCTCCAACGACAGGGAACAGCCCCAGCATTTT.

J is TRBJ1-5 and V is TRBV11-2; 8 bases are shared with TRBD1. J was trimmed by 4 bases and V by 3 bases; bases with no gene match: 2. The CDR3 length is 14 residues. Germline values: CDR1 SGHAT, CDR2 FQNNGV. CDR3 nucleotide sequence: TGTGCCAGCAGCTTCGGACAGGGAAATCAGCCCCAGCATTTT. It yields the protein CASSFGQGNQPQHF.

In this sample, this clone turned up once. V gene TRBV9 combines with J gene TRBJ2-3; weak D call: TRBD2 (5 bases). Germline V lookup: CDR1 SGDLS, CDR2 YYNGEE. With 3 bases removed from V and 11 bases from J, the gap between germline ends came to 16 bases. The CDR3 totals 13 residues. The CDR3 DNA sequence: TGTGCCAGCAGCGCTAAGACTCGGGGAATGCAGTATTTT. It codes for CASSAKTRGMQYF.

V gene TRBV5-1 combines with J gene TRBJ2-3; TRBD1 matches 7 bases. V dropped 2 bases and J dropped 5; count of bases not matched to a gene: 2. The length of the CDR3 is 13 residues. Per the germline V gene, CDR1 is SGHRS and CDR2 is YFSETQ. CDR3 in amino acids: CASSFAGGDTQYF. DNA of the CDR3: TGCGCCAGCAGCTTCGCAGGGGGAGATACGCAGTATTTT.

This rearrangement joins TRBV6-5 to TRBJ1-4, with D tentatively TRBD1 (6 bases). Germline CDR1 reads MNHEY; CDR2 reads SVGAGI. The CDR3 length is 14 residues. V gave up 0 bases and J gave up 8 bases, with 10 bases separating them. CDR3 DNA: TGTGCCAGCAGTTACTCACAGGGTCACGAAAAACTGTTTTTT. Its translation is CASSYSQGHEKLFF.

The rearrangement joins TRBV19 to TRBJ1-1; D is perhaps TRBD1 (6 bases). CDR1 is LNHDA and CDR2 is SQIVND in the germline V gene (reference sequence). Trimming removed 1 base at V and 4 bases at J, with 13 bases between. The CDR3 has 15 amino acids. CDR3 DNA sequence: TGTGCCAGTAGTATAGGTGGGGGACATTTCACTGAAGCTTTCTTT. Translation: CASSIGGGHFTEAFF.

The chain uses TRBV9 and TRBJ2-3; D call uncertain. CDR1 and CDR2 from the germline V gene are SGDLS and YYNGEE. V lost 0 bases and J 2 bases, leaving 13 bases between the germline ends. The CDR3 sequence is 16 residues long. The CDR3: CASSVGLGRYTDTQYF. Written as DNA, the CDR3 is TGTGCCAGCAGCGTAGGGCTGGGCCGTTACACAGATACGCAGTATTTT.

The rearrangement joins TRBV7-2 to TRBJ2-1; 7 bases agree with TRBD1. In germline, CDR1 is SGHTA, CDR2 FQGNSA. CDR3 length: 13 amino acids. Trimming at V came to 4 bases and at J to 4 bases, leaving 1 base not matched to a gene. The CDR3 DNA reads TGTGCCAGCAGCTCACAGGGGTACAATGAGCAGTTCTTC. Its translation: CASSSQGYNEQFF.

The chain joins TRBV6-1 to TRBJ1-5; 10 bases map to TRBD1. This CDR3 spans 20 amino acids. Germline V gene lookup returns CDR1 MNHNS and CDR2 SASEGT. V dropped 0 bases and J dropped 0; count of bases not matched to a gene: 11. CDR3 region: CASSEARPGQGTYSNQPQHF. The CDR3 region has the DNA TGTGCCAGCAGTGAAGCTCGTCCGGGACAGGGGACTTATAGCAATCAGCCCCAGCATTTT.

The V call is TRBV7-6, the J call TRBJ2-3; 7 bases agree with TRBD2. V was clipped by 1 base and J by 1 base; unmatched bases: 2. The CDR3 is made up of 15 amino acids. Germline CDR1 reads SGHVS; CDR2 reads FNYEAQ. The CDR3 nucleotides are TGTGCCAGCAGCTTAGGCGGGAGCGGCACAGATACGCAGTATTTT. It specifies CASSLGGSGTDTQYF.

The chain couples TRBV7-2 to TRBJ1-2; possibly TRBD1 for D (5 bases). This CDR3 has 13 amino acids. V was trimmed by 5 bases and J by 14 bases, leaving 21 bases between them. CDR1 SGHTA and CDR2 FQGNSA come from the germline V gene. CDR3 protein: CASSPQHLLTETF. CDR3 coding DNA: TGTGCCAGCAGCCCCCAACACCTTTTGACAGAAACCTTC.

The chain has TRBV18 and TRBJ2-2; TRBD1 might be the D (5 bases). V was trimmed by 6 bases and J by 4 bases, leaving 15 bases between them. This CDR3 comprises 15 residues. Per germline, CDR1 KGHSH and CDR2 LQKENI. The CDR3 DNA follows: TGTGCCAGCTCCCCTCGGACACTACGCACCGGGGAGCTGTTTTTT. Amino acid sequence: CASSPRTLRTGELFF.

The chain joins TRBV7-9 to TRBJ2-7; 13 nucleotides match TRBD2. CDR1 and CDR2 (germline): SEHNR, FQNEAQ (reference sequence). The CDR3 consists of 15 residues. Losses at the gene ends were 5 bases for V and 4 bases for J; bases not matched to a gene: 5. CDR3 bases: TGTGCCAGCAGCCCTCGGACTAGCGGGAGTTACGAGCAGTACTTC. Translating gives CASSPRTSGSYEQYF.

The chain couples TRBV30 to TRBJ2-7; TRBD1 agrees at 7 bases. Germline lookup yields CDR1 GTSNPN and CDR2 SVGIG (reference sequence). The CDR3 runs 13 residues. The trim removed 2 bases at V and 2 bases at J, leaving 3 bases unmatched. In DNA form, the CDR3 reads TGTGCCTGGAGTACGACAGGGACCTACGAGCAGTACTTC. The encoded protein is CAWSTTGTYEQYF.

The chain couples TRBV5-4 to TRBJ2-1, with 7 bases aligning to TRBD2. The CDR3 contains 15 residues. Germline assignment: CDR1 SGHNT and CDR2 YYREEE (reference sequence). With V trimmed by 3 bases and J by 6 bases, 9 bases remained unmatched. Here the CDR3 DNA reads TGTGCCAGCAGCTCATGGGGCGGGAGCTCCAATGAGCAGTTCTTC. Its translation: CASSSWGGSSNEQFF.

The CDR3 coding sequence is TGTGCCAGCAGTTTGGGGCAGAACCAAGAGACCCAGTACTTC. Residues: CASSLGQNQETQYF. This chain uses TRBV28 with TRBJ2-5; D might be TRBD1 (5 bases). V was cut by 3 bases and J by 0 bases, with 8 bases left in between. This CDR3 is built from 14 residues. The germline CDR1 and CDR2 sequences are MDHEN and SYDVKM.

The V call is TRBV6-5, the J call TRBJ2-1; no definite D call. CDR1 MNHEY and CDR2 SVGAGI come from the germline V gene. V lost 5 bases and J 6 bases, leaving 8 bases between the germline ends. The CDR3 runs 12 residues. The CDR3 sequence is CASSSVFNEQFF. CDR3 bases: TGTGCCAGCAGTAGCGTCTTCAATGAGCAGTTCTTC.

The chain recombines TRBV29-1 with TRBJ1-4; no reliable D call. Germline V gene sequence: CDR1 SQVTM, CDR2 ANQGSEA. The CDR3 loop spans 12 amino acids. V dropped 4 bases and J dropped 8 bases, with 11 bases sitting between them. CDR3 loop: CSVGGGDEKLFF. CDR3 DNA: TGCAGCGTTGGTGGAGGAGACGAAAAACTGTTTTTT.

The chain is built from TRBV6-5 and TRBJ1-5; D might be TRBD1 (5 bases). The germline CDR1 and CDR2 sequences are MNHEY and SVGAGI. CDR3 length: 14 amino acids. Trimming removed 6 bases at V and 3 bases at J, with 12 bases between. CDR3 sequence reads: CASSFRDSNQPQHF. The CDR3 nucleotides read TGTGCCAGCAGCTTCCGGGACTCCAATCAGCCCCAGCATTTT.

This chain connects TRBV19 to TRBJ2-7; no reliable D call. V was cut by 4 bases and J by 3 bases, with 16 bases left in between. CDR1 is LNHDA and CDR2 is SQIVND in the germline V gene (reference sequence). The CDR3 covers 15 residues. CDR3 sequence (DNA): TGTGCCAGTAGTAATGGCTGGGCCTCAAACTACGAGCAGTACTTC. It yields the protein CASSNGWASNYEQYF.

The rearrangement joins TRBV18 to TRBJ1-5, with 7 bases lining up with TRBD1. Trimming cost V 4 bases and J 1 base; bases outside gene matches: 7. The CDR3 consists of 16 residues. Germline loops: CDR1 KGHSH, CDR2 LQKENI. The CDR3 coding sequence is TGTGCCAGCTCACTGACAGGGACTGTGAGCAATCAGCCCCAGCATTTT. Translated: CASSLTGTVSNQPQHF.

This clone has a handful of counts. The chain links TRBV15 to TRBJ2-1; 10 bases are a match to TRBD2. This CDR3 has 18 amino acids. Germline CDR1 reads LNHNV; CDR2 reads YYDKDF (reference sequence). J lost 9 bases, V lost 0 bases, and 14 bases had no gene match. For the CDR3, the DNA is TGTGCCACCAGCAGAGATCTTATCCTAGCGGGAGTGTTCACTGAGCAGTTCTTC. This codes for CATSRDLILAGVFTEQFF.

The chain recombines TRBV29-1 with TRBJ2-6; D is possibly TRBD2 (6 bases). The CDR3 contains 15 residues. With 0 bases removed from V and 4 bases from J, the gap between germline ends came to 10 bases. CDR1 SQVTM and CDR2 ANQGSEA come from the germline V gene. The CDR3 protein is CSVEEGRGGANVLTF. CDR3 nucleotides: TGCAGCGTTGAAGAGGGGCGGGGAGGGGCCAACGTCCTGACTTTC.

In this sample, this clone turned up a few times. The CDR3 sequence: CASSEDRGREQYF. The CDR3 DNA follows: TGCGCCAGCAGTGAGGACAGGGGGCGCGAGCAGTACTTC. The rearrangement links TRBV10-1 to TRBJ2-7, with 10 bases that match TRBD1. Looked up from germline, CDR1 is WNHNN and CDR2 is SYGVQD (reference sequence). This CDR3 contains 13 residues. With V trimmed by 2 bases and J by 6 bases, 1 base remained unmatched.

This clone showed up just a few times. This chain connects TRBV3-1 (or the pseudogene TRBV3-2) to TRBJ1-6; 7 nucleotides agree with TRBD1. The CDR3 has 15 residues. In germline, CDR1 is LGHDT, CDR2 YNNKEL (reference sequence). The ends lost 1 base at V and 4 bases at J; junction bases unmatched: 1. CDR3 sequence reads: CASSQGQGYNSPLHF. DNA of the CDR3: TGTGCCAGCAGCCAAGGACAGGGTTATAATTCACCCCTCCACTTT.

The CDR3: CASSFPKVTGTWTYEQYF. CDR3 nucleotides: TGTGCCAGCAGTTTCCCTAAGGTTACCGGGACATGGACTTACGAGCAGTACTTC. The rearrangement joins TRBV28 to TRBJ2-7; TRBD1 might be the D (6 bases). This CDR3 is built from 18 residues. Trimming pared 3 bases from V and 4 bases from J, leaving 25 bases between. Germline V gene lookup returns CDR1 MDHEN and CDR2 SYDVKM.